This TCR beta chain was documented in a study of healthy donors' naive CD4 and CD8 T cells. Each TCR library used 400 to 600 ng of total RNA and a linear amplification protocol. MiXCR, run by TCRdb on the reads, gives a single entry per CDR3 protein. Among roughly 200,000 distinct CDR3 sequences listed, around 70% were seen once. Germline assignment: CDR1 MNHEY and CDR2 SMNVEV (reference sequence). This CDR3 region has 13 residues. Trimming left V 4 bases short and J 0 bases short, with 7 bases between. The TCR sequence derives from a pool of human donors in good health; the sample pools cells from several healthy donors. The sample was naive CD4+ and CD8+ T cells sorted from blood, pooled from several donors. The chain recombines TRBV27 with TRBJ2-7; D gene ambiguous. CDR3 DNA: TGTGCCAGCAGTTCCCTTATCTCCTACGAGCAGTACTTC. Its protein is CASSSLISYEQYF.